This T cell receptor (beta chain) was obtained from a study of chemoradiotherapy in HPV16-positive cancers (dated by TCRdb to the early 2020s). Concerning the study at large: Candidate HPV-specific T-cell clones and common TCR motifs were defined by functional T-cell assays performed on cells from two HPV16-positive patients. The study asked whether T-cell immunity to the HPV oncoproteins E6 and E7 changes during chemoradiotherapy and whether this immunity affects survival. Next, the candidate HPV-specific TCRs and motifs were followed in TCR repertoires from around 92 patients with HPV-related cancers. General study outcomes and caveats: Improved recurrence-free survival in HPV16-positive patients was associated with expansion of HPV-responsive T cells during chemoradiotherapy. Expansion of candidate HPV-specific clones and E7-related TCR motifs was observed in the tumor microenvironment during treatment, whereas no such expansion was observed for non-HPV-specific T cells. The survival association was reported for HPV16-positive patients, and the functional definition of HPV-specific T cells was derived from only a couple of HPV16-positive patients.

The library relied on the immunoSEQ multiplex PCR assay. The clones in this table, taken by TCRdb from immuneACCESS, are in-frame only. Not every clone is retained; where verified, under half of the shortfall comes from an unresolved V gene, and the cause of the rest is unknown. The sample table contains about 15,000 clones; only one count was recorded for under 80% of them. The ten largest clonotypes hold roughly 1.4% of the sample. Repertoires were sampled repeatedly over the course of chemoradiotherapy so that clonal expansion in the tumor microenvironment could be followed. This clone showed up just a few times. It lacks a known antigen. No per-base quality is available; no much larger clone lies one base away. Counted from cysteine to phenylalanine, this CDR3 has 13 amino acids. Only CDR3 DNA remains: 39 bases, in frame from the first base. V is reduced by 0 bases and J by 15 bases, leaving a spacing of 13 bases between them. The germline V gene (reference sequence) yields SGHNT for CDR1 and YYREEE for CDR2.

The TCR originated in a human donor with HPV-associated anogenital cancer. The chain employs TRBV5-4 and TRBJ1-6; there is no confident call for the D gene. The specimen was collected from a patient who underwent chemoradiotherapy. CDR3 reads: CASSLDKDTSLHF. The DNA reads TGTGCCAGCAGCTTGGACAAGGATACGAGCCTCCACTTT.